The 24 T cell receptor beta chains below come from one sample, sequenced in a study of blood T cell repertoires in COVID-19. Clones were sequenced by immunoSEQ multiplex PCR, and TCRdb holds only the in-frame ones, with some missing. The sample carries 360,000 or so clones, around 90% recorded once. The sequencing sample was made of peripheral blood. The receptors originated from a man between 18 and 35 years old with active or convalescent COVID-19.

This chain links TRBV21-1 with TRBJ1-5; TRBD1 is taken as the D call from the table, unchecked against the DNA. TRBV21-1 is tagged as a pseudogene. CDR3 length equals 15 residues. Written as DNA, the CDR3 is TGTGCCAGCAGCAAAAAGGACAGGGGCAATCAGCCCCAGCATTTT. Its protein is CASSKKDRGNQPQHF.

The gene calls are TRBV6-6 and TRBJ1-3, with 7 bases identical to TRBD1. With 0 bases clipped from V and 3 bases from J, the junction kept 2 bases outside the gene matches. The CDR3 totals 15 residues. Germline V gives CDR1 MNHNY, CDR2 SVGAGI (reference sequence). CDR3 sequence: CASSYSGGFGNTIYF. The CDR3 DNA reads TGTGCCAGCAGTTACTCAGGGGGCTTTGGAAACACCATATATTTT.

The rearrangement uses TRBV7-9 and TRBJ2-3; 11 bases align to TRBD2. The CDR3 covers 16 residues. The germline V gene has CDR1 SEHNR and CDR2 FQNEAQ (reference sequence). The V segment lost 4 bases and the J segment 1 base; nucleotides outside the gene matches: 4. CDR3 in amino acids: CASSSVTSGGTDTQYF. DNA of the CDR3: TGTGCCAGCAGCTCGGTGACTAGCGGGGGCACAGATACGCAGTATTTT.

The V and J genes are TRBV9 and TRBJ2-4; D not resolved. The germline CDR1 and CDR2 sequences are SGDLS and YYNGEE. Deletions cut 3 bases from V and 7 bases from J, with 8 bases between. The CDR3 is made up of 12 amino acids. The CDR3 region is CASSGPSNIQYF. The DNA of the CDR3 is TGTGCCAGCAGCGGTCCATCCAACATTCAGTACTTC.

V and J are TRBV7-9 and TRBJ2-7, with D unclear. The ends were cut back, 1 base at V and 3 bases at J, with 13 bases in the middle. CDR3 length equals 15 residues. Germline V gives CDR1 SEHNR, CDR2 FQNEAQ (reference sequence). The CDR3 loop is CASSLVVRGVYEQYF. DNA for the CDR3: TGTGCCAGCAGCTTAGTGGTTAGAGGTGTCTACGAGCAGTACTTC.

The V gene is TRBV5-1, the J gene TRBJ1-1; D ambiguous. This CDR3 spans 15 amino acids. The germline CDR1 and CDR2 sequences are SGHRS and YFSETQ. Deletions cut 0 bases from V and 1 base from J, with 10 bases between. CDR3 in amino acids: CASSLGGNQNTEAFF. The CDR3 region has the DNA TGCGCCAGCAGCTTGGGTGGCAATCAGAACACTGAAGCTTTCTTT.

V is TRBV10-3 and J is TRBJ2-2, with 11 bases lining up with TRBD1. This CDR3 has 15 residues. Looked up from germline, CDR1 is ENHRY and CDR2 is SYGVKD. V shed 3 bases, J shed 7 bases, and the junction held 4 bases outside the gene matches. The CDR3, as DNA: TGTGCCATCAGTGATCGGGACAGGGGGTTCGGGGAGCTGTTTTTT. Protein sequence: CAISDRDRGFGELFF.

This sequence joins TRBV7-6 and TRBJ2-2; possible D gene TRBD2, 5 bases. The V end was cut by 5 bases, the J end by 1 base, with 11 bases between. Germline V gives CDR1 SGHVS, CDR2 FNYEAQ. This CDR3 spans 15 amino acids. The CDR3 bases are TGTGCCAGCAGCCCCCAACTAGAGAACACCGGGGAGCTGTTTTTT. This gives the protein CASSPQLENTGELFF.

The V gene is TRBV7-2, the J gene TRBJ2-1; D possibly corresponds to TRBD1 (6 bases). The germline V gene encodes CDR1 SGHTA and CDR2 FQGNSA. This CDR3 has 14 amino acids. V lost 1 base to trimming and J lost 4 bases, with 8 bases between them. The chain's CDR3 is CASSLDRAYNEQFF. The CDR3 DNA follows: TGTGCCAGCAGCTTAGACAGGGCGTACAATGAGCAGTTCTTC.

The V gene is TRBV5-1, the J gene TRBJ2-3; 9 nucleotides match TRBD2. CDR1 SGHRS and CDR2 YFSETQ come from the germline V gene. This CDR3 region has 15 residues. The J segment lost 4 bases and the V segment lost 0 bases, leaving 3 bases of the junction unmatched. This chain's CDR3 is CASSLAGTSPDTQYF. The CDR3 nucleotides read TGCGCCAGCAGCTTGGCCGGGACTAGCCCAGATACGCAGTATTTT.

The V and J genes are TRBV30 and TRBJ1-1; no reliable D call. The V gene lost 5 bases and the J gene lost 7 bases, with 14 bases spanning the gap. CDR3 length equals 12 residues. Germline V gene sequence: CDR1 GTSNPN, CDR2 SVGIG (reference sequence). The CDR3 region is CAWSGLGIEAFF. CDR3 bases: TGTGCCTGGTCCGGACTGGGAATTGAAGCTTTCTTT.

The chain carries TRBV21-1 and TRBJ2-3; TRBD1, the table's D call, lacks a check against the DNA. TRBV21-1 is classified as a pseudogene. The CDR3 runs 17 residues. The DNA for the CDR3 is TGTGCCAGCAGCAAAGGGGGGACAGGACATTCAGCAGATACGCAGTATTTT. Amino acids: CASSKGGTGHSADTQYF.

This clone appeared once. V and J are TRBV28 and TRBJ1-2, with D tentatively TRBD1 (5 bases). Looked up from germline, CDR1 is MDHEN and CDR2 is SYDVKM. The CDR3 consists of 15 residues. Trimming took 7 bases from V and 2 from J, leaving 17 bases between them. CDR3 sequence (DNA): TGTGCCAGCACCCCGAAACCCGACAGAAACTATGGCTACACCTTC. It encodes CASTPKPDRNYGYTF.

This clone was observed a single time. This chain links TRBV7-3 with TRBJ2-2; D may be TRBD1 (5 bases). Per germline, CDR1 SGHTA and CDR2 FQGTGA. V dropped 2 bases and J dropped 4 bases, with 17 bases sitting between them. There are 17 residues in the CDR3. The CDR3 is CASSLERRQGGTGELFF. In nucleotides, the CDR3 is TGTGCCAGCAGCTTAGAGCGCAGGCAGGGTGGCACCGGGGAGCTGTTTTTT.

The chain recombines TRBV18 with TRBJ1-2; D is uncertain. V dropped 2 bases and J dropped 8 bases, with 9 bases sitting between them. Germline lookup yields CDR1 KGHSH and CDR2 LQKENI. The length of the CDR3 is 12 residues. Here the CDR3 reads CASSPFPEGYTF. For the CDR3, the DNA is TGTGCCAGCTCACCATTTCCCGAGGGCTACACCTTC.

The CDR3 loop is CASRGTGGEKLFF. The CDR3 region has the DNA TGTGCCAGCAGGGGGACAGGGGGTGAAAAACTGTTTTTT. The rearrangement uses TRBV28 and TRBJ1-4; TRBD1 aligns across 11 bases. The V gene's germline CDR1 is MDHEN and CDR2 SYDVKM. The trim removed 6 bases at V and 7 bases at J, leaving 1 base unmatched. CDR3 length: 13 residues.

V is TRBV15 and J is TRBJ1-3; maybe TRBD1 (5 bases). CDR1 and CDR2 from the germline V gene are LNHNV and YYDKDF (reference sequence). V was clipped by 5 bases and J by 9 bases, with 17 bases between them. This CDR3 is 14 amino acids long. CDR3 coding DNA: TGTGCCACCAGCCGTGGAAAAGGGGCGAGCACCATATATTTT. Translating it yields CATSRGKGASTIYF.

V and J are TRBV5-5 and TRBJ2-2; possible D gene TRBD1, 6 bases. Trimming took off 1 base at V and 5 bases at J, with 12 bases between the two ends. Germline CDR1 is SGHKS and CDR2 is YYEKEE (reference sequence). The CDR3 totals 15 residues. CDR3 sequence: CASSLSGTLTGELFF. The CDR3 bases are TGTGCCAGCAGCTTGTCCGGGACACTGACCGGGGAGCTGTTTTTT.

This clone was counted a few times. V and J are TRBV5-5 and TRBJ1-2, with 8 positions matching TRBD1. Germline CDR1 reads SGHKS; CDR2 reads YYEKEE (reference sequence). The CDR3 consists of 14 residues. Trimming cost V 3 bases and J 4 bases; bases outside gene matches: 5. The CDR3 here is CASSSGTGTYGYTF. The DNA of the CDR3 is TGTGCCAGCAGCTCCGGGACAGGAACCTATGGCTACACCTTC.

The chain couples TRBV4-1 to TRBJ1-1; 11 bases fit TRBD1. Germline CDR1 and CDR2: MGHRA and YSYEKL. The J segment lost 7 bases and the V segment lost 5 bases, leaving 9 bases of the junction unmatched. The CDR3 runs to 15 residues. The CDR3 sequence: CASSIRDRGLDEAFF. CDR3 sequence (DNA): TGCGCCAGCAGCATCCGGGACAGGGGGTTGGATGAAGCTTTCTTT.

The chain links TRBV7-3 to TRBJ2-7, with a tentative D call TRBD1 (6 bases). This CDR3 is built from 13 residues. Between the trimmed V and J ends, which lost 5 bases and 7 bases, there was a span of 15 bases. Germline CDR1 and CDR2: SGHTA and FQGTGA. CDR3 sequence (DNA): TGTGCCAGCAGCCCCTACAGGGTGGGGGAGCAGTACTTC. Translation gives CASSPYRVGEQYF. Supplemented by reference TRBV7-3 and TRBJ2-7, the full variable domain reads GAGVSQTPSNKVTEKGKYVELRCDPISGHTALYWYRQSLGQGPEFLIYFQGTGAADDSGLPNDRFFAVRPEGSVSTLKIQRTERGDSAVYLCASSPYRVGEQYFGPGTRLTVT.

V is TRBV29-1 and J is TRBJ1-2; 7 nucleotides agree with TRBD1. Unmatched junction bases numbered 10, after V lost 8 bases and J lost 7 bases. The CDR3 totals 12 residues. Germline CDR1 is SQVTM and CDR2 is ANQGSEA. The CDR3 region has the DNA TGCAGCTATACTGACAGGGACGTTGGCTACACCTTC. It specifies CSYTDRDVGYTF.

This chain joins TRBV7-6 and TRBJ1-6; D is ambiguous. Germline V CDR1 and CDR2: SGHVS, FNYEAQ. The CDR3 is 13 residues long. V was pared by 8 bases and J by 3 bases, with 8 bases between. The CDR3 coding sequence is TGTGCCAGCCACGGAGGCTATAATTCACCCCTCCACTTT. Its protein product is CASHGGYNSPLHF. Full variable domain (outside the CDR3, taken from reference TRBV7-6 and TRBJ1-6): GAGVSQSPRYKVTKRGQDVALRCDPISGHVSLYWYRQALGQGPEFLTYFNYEAQQDKSGLPNDRFSAERPEGSISTLTIQRTEQRDSAMYRCASHGGYNSPLHFGNGTRLTVT.

CDR3 in amino acids: CASSQGGRWSPSYEQYF. DNA for the CDR3: TGCGCCAGCAGTCAGGGAGGACGGTGGTCTCCTTCCTACGAGCAGTACTTC. J is TRBJ2-7 and V is TRBV23-1, with D tentatively TRBD2 (6 bases). TRBV23-1 is reported as an ORF; its role is uncertain. The CDR3 is made up of 17 amino acids. Trimming removed 3 bases at V and 1 base at J, with 19 bases between.